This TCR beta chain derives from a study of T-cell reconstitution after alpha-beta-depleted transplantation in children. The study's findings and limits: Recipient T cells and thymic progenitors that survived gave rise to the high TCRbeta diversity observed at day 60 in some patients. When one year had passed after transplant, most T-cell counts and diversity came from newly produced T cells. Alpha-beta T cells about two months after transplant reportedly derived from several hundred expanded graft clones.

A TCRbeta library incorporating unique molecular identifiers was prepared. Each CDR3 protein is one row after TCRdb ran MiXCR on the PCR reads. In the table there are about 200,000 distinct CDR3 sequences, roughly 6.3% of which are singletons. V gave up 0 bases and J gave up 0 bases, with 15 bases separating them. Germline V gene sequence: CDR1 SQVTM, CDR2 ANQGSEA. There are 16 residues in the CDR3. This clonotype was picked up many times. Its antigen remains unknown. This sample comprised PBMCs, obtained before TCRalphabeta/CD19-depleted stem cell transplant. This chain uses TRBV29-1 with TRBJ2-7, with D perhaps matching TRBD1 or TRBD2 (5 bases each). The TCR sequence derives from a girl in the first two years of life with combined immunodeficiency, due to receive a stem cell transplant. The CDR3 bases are TGCAGCGTTGAAGAGCGCCAAGCAGGGAGCTCCTACGAGCAGTACTTC. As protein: CSVEERQAGSSYEQYF.